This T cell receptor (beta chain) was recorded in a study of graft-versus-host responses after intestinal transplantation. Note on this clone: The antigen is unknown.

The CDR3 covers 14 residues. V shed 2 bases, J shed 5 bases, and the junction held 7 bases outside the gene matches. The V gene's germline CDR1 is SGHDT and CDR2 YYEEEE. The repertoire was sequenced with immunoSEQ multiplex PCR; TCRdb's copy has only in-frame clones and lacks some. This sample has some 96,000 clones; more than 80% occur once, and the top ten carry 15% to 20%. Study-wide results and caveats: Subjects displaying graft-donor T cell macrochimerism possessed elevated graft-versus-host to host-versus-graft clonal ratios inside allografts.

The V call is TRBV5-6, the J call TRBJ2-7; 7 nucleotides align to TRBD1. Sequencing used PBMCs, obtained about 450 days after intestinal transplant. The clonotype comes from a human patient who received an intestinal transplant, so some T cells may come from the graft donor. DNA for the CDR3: TGTGCCAGCAGCTTAAATTGGGACAGAGACGAGCAGTACTTC. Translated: CASSLNWDRDEQYF.